These 20 T cell receptor delta chains originate from one sample sequenced in a study of gamma-delta T cells after stem cell transplantation. TCRdb re-called clones from the RT-PCR reads via CATT. The sample contains some 2,300 delta-chain clones, about 19% of which appear only once. Input material: gamma-delta T cells. The receptor set was obtained from a human donor. It is not recorded whose cells these are; they may come from a transplant donor.

This clone has more than one count but fewer than ten. This may be a read error, as it is one base from a much larger clone. The same CDR3 arises from other DNA sequences in this sample as well. The chain recombines TRDV1 with TRDJ1, with 11 bases that match TRDD3. The germline gives CDR1 TSWWSYY, CDR2 QGS. The CDR3 runs to 22 residues. V lost 4 bases to trimming and J lost 3 bases; unmatched junction nucleotides: 25. The CDR3 reads CALGVPRFPYFWGILVPDKLIF. Written as DNA, the CDR3 is TGTGCTCTTGGGGTTCCCAGATTCCCTTATTTCTGGGGGATACTTGTGCCCGATAAACTCATCTTT.

This clone was seen only once. The chain is built from TRDV1 and TRDJ1; the match to TRDD3 covers 9 bases. Germline V lookup: CDR1 TSWWSYY, CDR2 QGS. V trimming: 5 bases; J trimming: 1 base; junction bases outside the gene matches: 29. The CDR3 loop spans 23 amino acids. The DNA of the CDR3 is TGTGCTCTTGGGAACCTAGGTTGGGTGTACTGGGGGAGAAGGGGGCCTGGCACCGATAAACTCATCTTT. This encodes CALGNLGWVYWGRRGPGTDKLIF.

About this clone itself: The same CDR3 also results from other DNA sequences found in this sample. The gene calls are TRDV1 and TRDJ1; 9 bases are a match to TRDD3. The germline V gene encodes CDR1 TSWWSYY and CDR2 QGS. This CDR3 has 29 amino acids. V shed 2 bases, J shed 0 bases, and the junction held 43 bases outside the gene matches. The CDR3: CALGEKRPSHLLTYLTGGHHLPYTDKLIF. The CDR3 DNA reads as TGTGCTCTTGGGGAAAAAAGACCTTCCCATCTTTTGACCTACCTTACTGGGGGACACCACCTTCCTTACACCGATAAACTCATCTTT.

This chain's CDR3 is CALGGIPTSYWGLLGYTDKLIF. CDR3 sequence (DNA): TGTGCTCTTGGGGGGATTCCTACATCGTACTGGGGACTACTGGGGTACACCGATAAACTCATCTTT. V is TRDV1 and J is TRDJ1; D is tentatively TRDD2 or TRDD3 (7 bases each). The V and J ends lost 4 bases and 0 bases respectively, with 33 bases between them. Germline CDR1 and CDR2: TSWWSYY and QGS. The CDR3 runs to 22 residues.

The CDR3 spells CALGGILWAPLYWGIPRPGSDKLIF. CDR3 coding DNA: TGTGCTCTTGGGGGGATCCTTTGGGCTCCTTTATACTGGGGGATACCTAGGCCAGGGAGCGATAAACTCATCTTT. The V and J genes are TRDV1 and TRDJ1; 12 bases agree with TRDD3. The CDR3 consists of 25 residues. With 4 bases clipped from V and 4 bases from J, the junction kept 34 bases outside the gene matches. CDR1 is TSWWSYY, CDR2 QGS, per germline.

This clone is large (0.1 to 1%) within its sample. This chain uses TRDV2 with TRDJ1; 7 bases agree with TRDD3. The germline V gene has CDR1 GEAIGNYY and CDR2 EKD. The CDR3 spans 18 residues. With 0 bases clipped from V and 4 bases from J, the junction kept 16 bases outside the gene matches. CDR3 sequence: CACDTVSRPGDNHDKLIF. CDR3 in DNA: TGTGCCTGTGACACCGTCTCCAGACCCGGGGATAATCACGATAAACTCATCTTT.

This clone is classed as large (0.1 to 1%). The rearrangement links TRDV2 to TRDJ1; 7 bases map to TRDD3. Germline CDR1 GEAIGNYY, CDR2 EKD. The CDR3 is 18 amino acids. V gave up 3 bases and J gave up 0 bases; unmatched junction bases: 15. DNA of the CDR3: TGTGCCTGTGACTTTCTGTCCCGTGGGGGACCCGACACCGATAAACTCATCTTT. The encoded protein is CACDFLSRGGPDTDKLIF.

There are a few counts of this clone. This chain uses TRDV1 with TRDJ3; TRDD3 agrees at 12 bases. Germline CDR1 is TSWWSYY and CDR2 is QGS. CDR3 length: 27 residues. The ends lost 5 bases at V and 0 bases at J; junction bases unmatched: 29. CDR3 amino acids: CALGPSLLLVLGDTLSFSSWDTRQMFF. The CDR3 DNA follows: TGTGCTCTTGGGCCCTCCCTACTTTTAGTACTGGGGGATACCCTCTCCTTCAGCTCCTGGGACACCCGACAGATGTTTTTC.

A single count supports this clone. This chain links TRDV1 with TRDJ1, with 12 positions matching TRDD3. V shed 0 bases and J 1 base; nucleotides not matched to a gene: 30. Germline CDR1 is TSWWSYY and CDR2 is QGS. This CDR3 contains 26 residues. CDR3 sequence (DNA): TGTGCTCTTGGGGAACTCTCATCCTCTATTTTTTTTTTCGTACTGGGGGATACTGTTCCCACCGATAAACTCATCTTT. This gives the protein CALGELSSSIFFFVLGDTVPTDKLIF.

Remarks on this clone: A much larger clone differs by one base, so this may be a read error. This same CDR3 is encoded by further DNA sequences in the sample. The rearrangement links TRDV1 to TRDJ1; possibly TRDD3 for D (6 bases). Germline CDR1 TSWWSYY, CDR2 QGS. The V and J ends lost 0 bases and 0 bases respectively, with 14 bases between them. The CDR3 has 17 amino acids. The CDR3 loop reads CALGELPNWVYTDKLIF. The CDR3, as DNA: TGTGCTCTTGGGGAACTCCCAAACTGGGTGTACACCGATAAACTCATCTTT.

As to this clone: The TCRdb protein and the DNA translation do not line up at residue 4; the protein shown here was made by translating the DNA. The chain joins TRDV2 to TRDJ3, with TRDD3 identical over 12 bases. The germline V gene has CDR1 GEAIGNYY and CDR2 EKD. The CDR3 totals 20 residues. CDR3 in DNA: TGTGCCTGTAACACCGTACTGGGGGATACAGTCTCCTGGGACACCCGACAGATGTTTTTC. Protein: CACNTVLGDTVSWDTRQMFF.

The rearrangement links TRDV1 to TRDJ1; D may correspond to TRDD2 or TRDD3 (5 bases each). CDR3 length equals 27 residues. Per the germline V gene, CDR1 is TSWWSYY and CDR2 is QGS. The V and J ends lost 5 bases and 0 bases respectively, with 49 bases between them. This CDR3 is CALGHGVPLLVGKDPQRVLLYTDKLIF. In DNA, the CDR3 is TGTGCTCTTGGGCATGGGGTCCCCCTCCTCGTTGGTAAAGATCCACAAAGGGTACTCCTATACACCGATAAACTCATCTTT.

CDR3 region: CALGAGLPRNRLIF. The CDR3 DNA reads as TGTGCTCTTGGGGCCGGCCTTCCCCGTAATCGGCTCATCTTT. The gene calls are TRDV1 and TRDJ1; possible D gene TRDD2, 6 bases. This CDR3 spans 14 amino acids. Germline lookup yields CDR1 TSWWSYY and CDR2 QGS. The germline V and J ends were trimmed by 4 bases and 11 bases, with 20 bases remaining between them.

Details on this clone: TCRdb lists the protein of a much larger clone for this DNA, which differs at residue 12, so this is likely a read error; the protein given here is translated from the DNA itself. The V and J genes are TRDV2 and TRDJ1; TRDD3 aligns across 9 bases. CDR1 is GEAIGNYY, CDR2 EKD, per germline. The length of the CDR3 is 20 residues. J was trimmed by 0 bases and V by 2 bases; bases with no gene match: 18. The CDR3 DNA reads as TGTGCCTGTGACATTCCTACGTTTACTGGGGGAGACTTGTACACCGATAAACTCATCTTT. As protein: CACDIPTFTGGDLYTDKLIF.

This clone has a handful of counts. The chain is built from TRDV2 and TRDJ1; 10 bases are a match to TRDD3. Trimming took 3 bases from V and 2 from J; bases not matched to a gene: 2. This CDR3 has 14 amino acids. Germline V gives CDR1 GEAIGNYY, CDR2 EKD. In DNA, the CDR3 is TGTGCCTGTGACCTACTGGGGGATACCGATAAACTCATCTTT. It yields the protein CACDLLGDTDKLIF.

CDR3 bases: TGTGCTCTTGGGACCCTTCCCAGGTGGAGCGATAAACTCATCTTT. It translates to CALGTLPRWSDKLIF. The rearrangement links TRDV1 to TRDJ1; D perhaps matches TRDD2 (6 bases). The CDR3 is 15 residues long. Germline-derived CDR1 and CDR2 are TSWWSYY and QGS. The V and J ends lost 5 bases and 4 bases respectively, with 17 bases between them.

This clone is deemed medium-sized. V usage is TRDV2 and J usage is TRDJ3; 9 positions match TRDD3. CDR3 length equals 19 residues. Trimming cost V 0 bases and J 1 base; bases outside gene matches: 6. CDR1 and CDR2 (germline): GEAIGNYY, EKD. The DNA of the CDR3 is TGTGCCTGTGACACCGGTACTGGGGGACTTTCCTGGGACACCCGACAGATGTTTTTC. Protein sequence: CACDTGTGGLSWDTRQMFF.

V and J are TRDV2 and TRDJ3, with TRDD3 identical over 12 bases. This CDR3 region has 19 residues. V trimming: 6 bases; J trimming: 0 bases; junction bases outside the gene matches: 8. Germline V gene sequence: CDR1 GEAIGNYY, CDR2 EKD. CDR3: CACNNTGGYSSWDTRQMFF. The CDR3, as DNA: TGTGCCTGTAACAATACTGGGGGATACAGCTCCTGGGACACCCGACAGATGTTTTTC.

This clone counts as medium-sized. Additional DNA sequences in this sample encode the identical CDR3. The genes are TRDV1 and TRDJ1, with TRDD3 matching 13 bases. CDR1 is TSWWSYY and CDR2 is QGS in the germline V gene. The J segment lost 0 bases and the V segment lost 0 bases, leaving 22 bases of the junction unmatched. The CDR3 covers 24 residues. DNA for the CDR3: TGTGCTCTTGGGGAACTAGGCCTCCCCACGTTTGGTACTGGGGGATACGCGTACACCGATAAACTCATCTTT. This gives the protein CALGELGLPTFGTGGYAYTDKLIF.

The chain joins TRDV1 to TRDJ1; no firm D call. Germline V lookup: CDR1 TSWWSYY, CDR2 QGS. V gave up 4 bases and J gave up 7 bases, with 19 bases separating them. The CDR3 contains 15 residues. CDR3 protein: CALGGIATGRGKLIF. DNA of the CDR3: TGTGCTCTTGGGGGAATTGCCACGGGTAGGGGTAAACTCATCTTT.